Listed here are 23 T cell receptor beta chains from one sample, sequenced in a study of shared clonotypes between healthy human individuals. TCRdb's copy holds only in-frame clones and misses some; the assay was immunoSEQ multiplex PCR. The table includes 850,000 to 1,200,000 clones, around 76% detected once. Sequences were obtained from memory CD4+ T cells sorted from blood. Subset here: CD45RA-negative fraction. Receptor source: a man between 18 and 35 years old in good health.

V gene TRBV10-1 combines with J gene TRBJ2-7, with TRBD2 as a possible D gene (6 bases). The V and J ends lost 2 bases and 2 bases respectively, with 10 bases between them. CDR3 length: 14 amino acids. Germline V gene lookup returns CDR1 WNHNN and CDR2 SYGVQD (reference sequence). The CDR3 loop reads CASSETSKPYEQYF. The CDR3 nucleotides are TGCGCCAGCAGTGAGACTAGCAAGCCCTACGAGCAGTACTTC.

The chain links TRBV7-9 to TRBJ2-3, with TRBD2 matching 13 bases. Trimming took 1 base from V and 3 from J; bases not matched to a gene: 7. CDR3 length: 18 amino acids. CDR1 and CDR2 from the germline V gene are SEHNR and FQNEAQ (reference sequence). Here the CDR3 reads CASSLVLAGGPGTDTQYF. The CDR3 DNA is TGTGCCAGCAGCTTAGTACTAGCGGGAGGGCCGGGGACAGATACGCAGTATTTT.

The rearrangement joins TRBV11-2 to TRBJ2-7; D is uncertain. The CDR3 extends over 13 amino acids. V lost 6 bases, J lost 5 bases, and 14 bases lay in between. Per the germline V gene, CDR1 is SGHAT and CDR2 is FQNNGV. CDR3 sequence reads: CASSPPKRNEQYF. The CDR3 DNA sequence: TGTGCCAGCAGTCCTCCAAAACGGAACGAGCAGTACTTC.

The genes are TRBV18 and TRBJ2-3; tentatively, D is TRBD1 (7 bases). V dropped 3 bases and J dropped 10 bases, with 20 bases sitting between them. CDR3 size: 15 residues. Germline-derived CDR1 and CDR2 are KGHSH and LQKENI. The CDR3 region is CASSPPTWAGQPQYF. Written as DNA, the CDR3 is TGTGCCAGCTCACCTCCTACTTGGGCGGGACAGCCGCAGTATTTT.

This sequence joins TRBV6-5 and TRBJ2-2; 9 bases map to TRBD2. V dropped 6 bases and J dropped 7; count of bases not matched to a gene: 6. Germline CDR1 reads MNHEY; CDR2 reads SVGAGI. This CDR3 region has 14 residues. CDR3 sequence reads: CASRASGTHGELFF. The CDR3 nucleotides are TGTGCCAGCAGGGCTAGCGGGACCCACGGGGAGCTGTTTTTT.

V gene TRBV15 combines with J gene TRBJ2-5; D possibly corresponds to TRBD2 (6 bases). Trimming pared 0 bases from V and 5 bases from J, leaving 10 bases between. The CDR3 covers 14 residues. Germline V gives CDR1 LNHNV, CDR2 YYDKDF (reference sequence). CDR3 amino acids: CATSRDNSGETQYF. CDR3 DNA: TGTGCCACCAGCAGAGATAATAGCGGCGAGACCCAGTACTTC. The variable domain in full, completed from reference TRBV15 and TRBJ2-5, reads DAMVIQNPRYQVTQFGKPVTLSCSQTLNHNVMYWYQQKSSQAPKLLFHYYDKDFNNEADTPDNFQSRRPNTSFCFLDIRSPGLGDTAMYLCATSRDNSGETQYFGPGTRLLVL.

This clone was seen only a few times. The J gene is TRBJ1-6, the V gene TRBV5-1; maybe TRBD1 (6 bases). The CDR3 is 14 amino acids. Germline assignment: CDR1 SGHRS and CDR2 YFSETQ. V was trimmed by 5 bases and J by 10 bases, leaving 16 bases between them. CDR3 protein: CASRDVGAWSPLHF. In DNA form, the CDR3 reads TGCGCCAGCAGGGACGTGGGGGCATGGTCACCCCTCCACTTT.

CDR3 loop: CASRKEGARNEQYF. CDR3 sequence (DNA): TGTGCCAGCAGGAAGGAGGGGGCCAGGAACGAGCAGTACTTC. V and J are TRBV27 and TRBJ2-7, with D possibly being TRBD1 (7 bases). CDR1 is MNHEY, CDR2 SMNVEV, per germline (reference sequence). V was clipped by 6 bases and J by 5 bases, with 17 bases between them. This CDR3 region has 14 residues.

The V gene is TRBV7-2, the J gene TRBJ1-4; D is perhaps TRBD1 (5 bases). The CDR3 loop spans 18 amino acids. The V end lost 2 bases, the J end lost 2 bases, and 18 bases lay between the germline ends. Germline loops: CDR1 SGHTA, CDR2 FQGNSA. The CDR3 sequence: CASSLFGASMGTNEKLFF. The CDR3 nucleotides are TGTGCCAGCAGCTTATTCGGGGCCAGCATGGGGACTAATGAAAAACTGTTTTTT.

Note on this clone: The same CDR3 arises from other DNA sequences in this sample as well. The DNA of the CDR3 is TGTGCTAGTGGTTTGGGGACAGGCTATGGCTACACCTTC. This translates into CASGLGTGYGYTF. The rearrangement joins TRBV12-5 to TRBJ1-2; 7 nucleotides agree with TRBD1. The CDR3 contains 13 residues. Losses at the gene ends were 1 base for V and 4 bases for J; bases not matched to a gene: 0. The germline V gene encodes CDR1 LGHNT and CDR2 FRNRAP.

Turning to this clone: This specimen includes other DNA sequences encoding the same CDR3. In nucleotides, the CDR3 is TGTGCCAGCAGTTCCCGACAGGGTAATCAGCCCCAGCATTTT. Amino acids: CASSSRQGNQPQHF. The V gene is TRBV27, the J gene TRBJ1-5, with 7 nucleotides matching TRBD1. The CDR3 runs to 14 residues. Per the germline V gene, CDR1 is MNHEY and CDR2 is SMNVEV (reference sequence). Losses at the gene ends were 4 bases for V and 4 bases for J; bases not matched to a gene: 4.

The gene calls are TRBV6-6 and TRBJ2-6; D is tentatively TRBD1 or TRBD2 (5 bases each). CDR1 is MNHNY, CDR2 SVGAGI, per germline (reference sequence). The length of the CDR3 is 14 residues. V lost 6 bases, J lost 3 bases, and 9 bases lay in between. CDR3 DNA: TGTGCCAGCAGAAGAGGGGATGGGGCCAACGTCCTGACTTTC. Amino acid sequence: CASRRGDGANVLTF.

CDR3 coding DNA: TGTGCTAGTGCCCATGGCGGCAAACTGTTTTTT. Its translation is CASAHGGKLFF. This rearrangement joins TRBV12-5 to TRBJ1-4; D call uncertain. The germline gives CDR1 LGHNT, CDR2 FRNRAP. The CDR3 is 11 amino acids. V lost 7 bases and J 11 bases, leaving 11 bases between the germline ends.

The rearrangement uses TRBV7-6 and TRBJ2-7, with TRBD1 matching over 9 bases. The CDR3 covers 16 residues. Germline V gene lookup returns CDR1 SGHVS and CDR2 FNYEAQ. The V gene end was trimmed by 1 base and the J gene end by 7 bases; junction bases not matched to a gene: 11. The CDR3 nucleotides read TGTGCCAGCAGCTTAGGAAGAGGGACAGGGAAGGGGGAGCAGTACTTC. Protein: CASSLGRGTGKGEQYF. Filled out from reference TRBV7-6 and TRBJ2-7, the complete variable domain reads GAGVSQSPRYKVTKRGQDVALRCDPISGHVSLYWYRQALGQGPEFLTYFNYEAQQDKSGLPNDRFSAERPEGSISTLTIQRTEQRDSAMYRCASSLGRGTGKGEQYFGPGTRLTVT.

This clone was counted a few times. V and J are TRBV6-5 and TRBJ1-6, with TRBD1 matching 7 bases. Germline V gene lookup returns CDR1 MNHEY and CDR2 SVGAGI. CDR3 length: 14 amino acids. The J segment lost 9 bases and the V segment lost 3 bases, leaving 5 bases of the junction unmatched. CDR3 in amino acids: CASSYETGISPLHF. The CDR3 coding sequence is TGTGCCAGCAGTTATGAGACAGGGATTTCACCCCTCCACTTT.

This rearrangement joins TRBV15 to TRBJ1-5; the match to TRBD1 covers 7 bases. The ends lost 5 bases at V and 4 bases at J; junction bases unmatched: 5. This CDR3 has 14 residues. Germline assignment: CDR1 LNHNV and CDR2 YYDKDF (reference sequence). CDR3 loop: CATSARGENQPQHF. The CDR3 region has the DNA TGTGCCACCAGCGCCAGGGGGGAGAATCAGCCCCAGCATTTT.

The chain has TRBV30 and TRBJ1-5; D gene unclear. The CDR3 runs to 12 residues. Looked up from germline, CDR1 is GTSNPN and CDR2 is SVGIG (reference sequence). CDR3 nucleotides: TGTGCTACGGGGTTAGGGAATCAGCCCCAGCATTTT. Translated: CATGLGNQPQHF.

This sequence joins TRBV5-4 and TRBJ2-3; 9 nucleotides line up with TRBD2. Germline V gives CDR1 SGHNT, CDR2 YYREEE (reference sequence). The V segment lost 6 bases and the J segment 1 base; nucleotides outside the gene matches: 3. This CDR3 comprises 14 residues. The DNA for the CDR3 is TGTGCCAGCAAAAAGCGGGGGGGCACAGATACGCAGTATTTT. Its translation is CASKKRGGTDTQYF.

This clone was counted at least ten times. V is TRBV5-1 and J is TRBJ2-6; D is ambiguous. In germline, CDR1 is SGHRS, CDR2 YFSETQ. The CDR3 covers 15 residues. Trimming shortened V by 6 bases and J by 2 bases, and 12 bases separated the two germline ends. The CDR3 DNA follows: TGCGCCAGCACCCCGCTTGAGCCTGGGGCCAACGTCCTGACTTTC. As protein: CASTPLEPGANVLTF.

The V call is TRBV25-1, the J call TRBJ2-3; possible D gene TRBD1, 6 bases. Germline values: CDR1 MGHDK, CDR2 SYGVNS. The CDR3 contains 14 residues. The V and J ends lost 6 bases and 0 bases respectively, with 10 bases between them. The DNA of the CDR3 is TGTGCCAGCAGACAGGGAAGAAGCACAGATACGCAGTATTTT. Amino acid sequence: CASRQGRSTDTQYF.

CDR3 nucleotide sequence: TGCAGCGTTGTTCCCGGTCTTAACTATGGCTACACCTTC. The encoded protein is CSVVPGLNYGYTF. The rearrangement joins TRBV29-1 to TRBJ1-2; D unresolved. The CDR3 consists of 13 residues. Germline V lookup: CDR1 SQVTM, CDR2 ANQGSEA. V lost 4 bases and J lost 1, with 10 bases in between.

CDR3 region: CAWGGGYEQYF. DNA of the CDR3: TGTGCCTGGGGGGGTGGCTACGAGCAGTACTTC. The chain has TRBV28 and TRBJ2-7; TRBD2 agrees at 7 bases. The ends lost 11 bases at V and 3 bases at J; junction bases unmatched: 4. Germline CDR1 and CDR2: MDHEN and SYDVKM. CDR3 length: 11 amino acids.

The CDR3 sequence is CAISDFYRGDNQPQHF. DNA of the CDR3: TGTGCCATCAGTGATTTTTACAGGGGGGACAATCAGCCCCAGCATTTT. The gene calls are TRBV10-3 and TRBJ1-5, with 8 bases that match TRBD1. This CDR3 contains 16 residues. CDR1 and CDR2 (germline): ENHRY, SYGVKD. The V segment lost 3 bases and the J segment 3 bases; nucleotides outside the gene matches: 7.